This T cell receptor beta chain was recovered during a study of CD8 T cells in Susac syndrome. As to this clonotype: Its antigen is unknown.

High-throughput TCR beta sequencing covered peripheral CD8+ and CD4+ T cells. Negative isolation yielded CD4+ and CD8+ T cells, and FACS enriched TEMRA cells. An amount of RNA that ranged from roughly 0.45 to 1 ug was reverse transcribed with random hexamers. Multiplex PCR with immunoSEQ amplified the TCR beta CDR3 across 54 Vbeta and 13 Jbeta. TCRdb reanalysed the immunoSEQ multiplex PCR reads using MiXCR and keeps one entry per CDR3 protein. The repertoire holds about 47,000 distinct CDR3 sequences, with around 93% as singletons. Findings and limits, study-wide: An acknowledgment was made by the study that its TCR sequencing and HLA analysis involved relatively few individuals.

This TCR came from a human donor in good health. Sample: CD8+ T cells from PBMCs.

CDR3 in DNA: TGTGCCAGCAGGGGCCCCTACGAGCAGTACTTC. This codes for CASRGPYEQYF. This chain connects TRBV27 to TRBJ2-7, with D hard to call. The V gene lost 6 bases and the J gene lost 2 bases, with 5 bases spanning the gap. The CDR3 consists of 11 residues. CDR1 is MNHEY, CDR2 SMNVEV, per germline (reference sequence).